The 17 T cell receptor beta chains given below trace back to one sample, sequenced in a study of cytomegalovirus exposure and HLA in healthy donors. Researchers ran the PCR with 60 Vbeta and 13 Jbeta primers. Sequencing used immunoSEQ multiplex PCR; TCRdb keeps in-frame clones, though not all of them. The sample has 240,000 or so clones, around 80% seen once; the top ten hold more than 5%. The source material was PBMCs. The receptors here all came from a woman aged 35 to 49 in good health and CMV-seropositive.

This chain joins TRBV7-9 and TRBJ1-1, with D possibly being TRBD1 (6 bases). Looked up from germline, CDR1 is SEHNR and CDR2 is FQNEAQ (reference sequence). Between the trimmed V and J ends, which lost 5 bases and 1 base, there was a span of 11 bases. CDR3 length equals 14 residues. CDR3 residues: CASSARTANTEAFF. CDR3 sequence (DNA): TGTGCCAGCAGCGCCCGGACAGCGAACACTGAAGCTTTCTTT.

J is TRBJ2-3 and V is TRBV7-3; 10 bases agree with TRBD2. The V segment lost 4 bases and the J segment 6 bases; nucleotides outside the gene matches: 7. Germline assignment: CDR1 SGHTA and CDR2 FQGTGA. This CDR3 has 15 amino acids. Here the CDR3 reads CASSSLLAGLDTQYF. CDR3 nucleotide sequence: TGTGCCAGCAGCTCACTACTAGCGGGATTGGATACGCAGTATTTT.

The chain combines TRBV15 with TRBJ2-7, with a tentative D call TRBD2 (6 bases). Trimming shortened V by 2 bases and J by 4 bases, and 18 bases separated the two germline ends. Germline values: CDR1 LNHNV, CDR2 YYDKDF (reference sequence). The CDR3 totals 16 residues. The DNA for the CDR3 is TGTGCCACCAGCAGACCCGCGGGGCAGGGAAGGTACGAGCAGTACTTC. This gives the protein CATSRPAGQGRYEQYF. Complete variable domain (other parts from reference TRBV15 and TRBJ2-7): DAMVIQNPRYQVTQFGKPVTLSCSQTLNHNVMYWYQQKSSQAPKLLFHYYDKDFNNEADTPDNFQSRRPNTSFCFLDIRSPGLGDTAMYLCATSRPAGQGRYEQYFGPGTRLTVT.

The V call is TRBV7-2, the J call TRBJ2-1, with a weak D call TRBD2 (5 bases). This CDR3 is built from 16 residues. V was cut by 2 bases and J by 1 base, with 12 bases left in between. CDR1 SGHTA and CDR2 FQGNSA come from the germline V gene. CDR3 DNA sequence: TGTGCCAGCAGCTTATGGGCTAGCCTTTCCTACAATGAGCAGTTCTTC. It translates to CASSLWASLSYNEQFF.

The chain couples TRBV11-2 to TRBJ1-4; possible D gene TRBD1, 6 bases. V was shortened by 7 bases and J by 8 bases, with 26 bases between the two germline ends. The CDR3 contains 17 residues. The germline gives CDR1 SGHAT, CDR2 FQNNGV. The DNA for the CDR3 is TGTGCCAGCACCGAATCGGGGACAAGGGCCCCTGGGGAAAAACTGTTTTTT. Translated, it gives CASTESGTRAPGEKLFF.

The chain's CDR3 is CASSQEGYPPYNEQFF. Written as DNA, the CDR3 is TGTGCCAGCAGCCAAGAGGGCTATCCCCCCTACAATGAGCAGTTCTTC. The V gene is TRBV7-2, the J gene TRBJ2-1; tentatively, D is TRBD2 (5 bases). In germline, CDR1 is SGHTA, CDR2 FQGNSA. CDR3 size: 16 residues. Trimming removed 5 bases from V and 2 bases from J, with 16 bases in between.

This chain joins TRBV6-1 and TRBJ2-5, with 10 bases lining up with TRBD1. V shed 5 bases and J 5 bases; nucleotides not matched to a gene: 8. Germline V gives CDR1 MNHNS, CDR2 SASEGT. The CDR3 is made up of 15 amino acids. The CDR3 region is CASSPPGQGPETQYF. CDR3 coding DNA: TGTGCCAGCAGTCCCCCGGGACAGGGGCCGGAGACCCAGTACTTC.

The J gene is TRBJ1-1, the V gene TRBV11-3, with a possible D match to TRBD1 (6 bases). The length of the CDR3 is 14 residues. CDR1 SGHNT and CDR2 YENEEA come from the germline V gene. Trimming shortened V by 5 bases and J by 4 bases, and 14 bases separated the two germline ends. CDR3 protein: CASSLTGGLTEAFF. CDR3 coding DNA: TGTGCCAGCAGCCTAACCGGGGGGCTCACTGAAGCTTTCTTT.

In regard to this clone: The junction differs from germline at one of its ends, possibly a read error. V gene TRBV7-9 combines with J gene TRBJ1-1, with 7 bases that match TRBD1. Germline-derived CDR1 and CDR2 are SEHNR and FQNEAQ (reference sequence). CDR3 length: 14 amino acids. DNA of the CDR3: TGTTCCAGCAGCTTCCGGGACAGACCGACTGAAGCTTTCTTT. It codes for CSSSFRDRPTEAFF.

CDR3 loop: CASLPGGTGSNQPQHF. The CDR3 nucleotides read TGTGCTAGTCTCCCCGGCGGGACAGGGTCGAATCAGCCCCAGCATTTT. V usage is TRBV12-5 and J usage is TRBJ1-5, with TRBD1 identical over 9 bases. Looked up from germline, CDR1 is LGHNT and CDR2 is FRNRAP. This CDR3 contains 16 residues. V lost 8 bases to trimming and J lost 4 bases; unmatched junction nucleotides: 12.

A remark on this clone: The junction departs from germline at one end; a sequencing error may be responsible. The CDR3 DNA sequence: TGTGCCAGCACCCGGACTAGCGGGGGGTCCTCCGAGCAGTACTTC. As protein: CASTRTSGGSSEQYF. This rearrangement joins TRBV11-2 to TRBJ2-7, with 14 positions matching TRBD2. This CDR3 region has 15 residues. The germline V gene has CDR1 SGHAT and CDR2 FQNNGV.

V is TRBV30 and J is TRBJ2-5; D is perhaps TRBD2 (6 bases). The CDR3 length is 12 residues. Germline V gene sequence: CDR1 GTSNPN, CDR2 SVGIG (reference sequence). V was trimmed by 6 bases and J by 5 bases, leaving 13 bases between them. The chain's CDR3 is CACETRMETQYF. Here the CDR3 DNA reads TGTGCCTGTGAGACTAGGATGGAGACCCAGTACTTC.

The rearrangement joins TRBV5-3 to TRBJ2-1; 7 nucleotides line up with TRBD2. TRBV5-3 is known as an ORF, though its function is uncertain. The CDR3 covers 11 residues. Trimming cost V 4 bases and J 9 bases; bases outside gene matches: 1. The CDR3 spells CARSPGGEQFF. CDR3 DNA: TGTGCCAGAAGCCCGGGGGGTGAGCAGTTCTTC.

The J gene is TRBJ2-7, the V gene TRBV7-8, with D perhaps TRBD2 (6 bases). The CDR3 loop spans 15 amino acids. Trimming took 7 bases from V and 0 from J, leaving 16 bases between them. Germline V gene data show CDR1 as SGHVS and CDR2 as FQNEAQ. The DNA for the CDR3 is TGTGCCAGCACCGAACTCGGGGGTTCCTCCTACGAGCAGTACTTC. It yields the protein CASTELGGSSYEQYF.

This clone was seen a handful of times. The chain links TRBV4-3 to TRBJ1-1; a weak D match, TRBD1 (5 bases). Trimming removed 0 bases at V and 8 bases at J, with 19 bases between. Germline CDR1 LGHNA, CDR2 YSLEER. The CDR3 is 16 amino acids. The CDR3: CASSQEIGAGGSEAFF. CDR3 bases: TGCGCCAGCAGCCAAGAAATAGGGGCGGGGGGTAGCGAAGCTTTCTTT.

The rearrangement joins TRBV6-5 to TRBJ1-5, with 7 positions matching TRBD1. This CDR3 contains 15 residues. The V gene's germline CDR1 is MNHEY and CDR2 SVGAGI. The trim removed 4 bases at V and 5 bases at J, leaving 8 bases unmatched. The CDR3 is CASSSSRGFDQPQHF. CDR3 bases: TGTGCCAGCAGTTCAAGCAGGGGGTTTGATCAGCCCCAGCATTTT.

The CDR3 spells CASSTDRGEKLFF. The CDR3, as DNA: TGTGCCAGCAGTACTGACAGGGGCGAAAAACTGTTTTTT. V and J are TRBV6-1 and TRBJ1-4, with 8 positions matching TRBD1. Germline trimming cut 5 bases from V and 8 bases from J; bases unmatched to any gene: 4. Looked up from germline, CDR1 is MNHNS and CDR2 is SASEGT. This CDR3 is built from 13 residues.